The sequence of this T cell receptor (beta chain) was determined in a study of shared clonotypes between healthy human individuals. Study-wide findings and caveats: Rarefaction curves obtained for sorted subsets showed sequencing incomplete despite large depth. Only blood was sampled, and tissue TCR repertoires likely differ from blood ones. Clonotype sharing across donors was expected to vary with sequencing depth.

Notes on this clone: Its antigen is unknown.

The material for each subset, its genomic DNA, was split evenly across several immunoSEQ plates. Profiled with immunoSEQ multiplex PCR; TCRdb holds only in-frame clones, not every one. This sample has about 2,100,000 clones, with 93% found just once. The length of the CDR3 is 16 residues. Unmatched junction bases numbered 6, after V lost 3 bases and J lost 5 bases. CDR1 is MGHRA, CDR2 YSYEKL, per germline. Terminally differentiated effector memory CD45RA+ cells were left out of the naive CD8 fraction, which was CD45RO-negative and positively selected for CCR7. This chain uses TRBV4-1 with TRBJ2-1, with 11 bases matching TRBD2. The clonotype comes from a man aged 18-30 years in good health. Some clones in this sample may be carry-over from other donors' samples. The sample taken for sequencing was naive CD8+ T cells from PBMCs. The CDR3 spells CASSHPLAGVDNEQFF. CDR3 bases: TGCGCCAGCAGCCACCCACTAGCGGGAGTGGACAATGAGCAGTTCTTC.